One sample yielded the 7 T cell receptor beta chains listed below, sequenced in a study of blood T cell repertoires in COVID-19. Using immunoSEQ multiplex PCR, the repertoire was profiled, and TCRdb retains in-frame clones only, with some absent. The sample lists about 370,000 clones, 80% to 90% occurring once. Sequenced input: PBMCs or T cells enriched from blood (not recorded which). All receptors derive from a man between 18 and 29 years old who had recovered from COVID-19.

The chain employs TRBV3-1 (or the pseudogene TRBV3-2) and TRBJ1-1, with D possibly matching TRBD1 (6 bases). The CDR3 spans 14 residues. Germline CDR1 reads LGHDT; CDR2 reads YNNKEL (reference sequence). V lost 2 bases and J lost 7, with 14 bases in between. The CDR3 DNA sequence: TGTGCCAGCAGCCAAATGAGGGGGTCAAGTGAAGCTTTCTTT. This sequence encodes CASSQMRGSSEAFF.

The V gene is TRBV19, the J gene TRBJ1-1; D gene unclear. This CDR3 has 15 residues. With 0 bases removed from V and 4 bases from J, the gap between germline ends came to 12 bases. Per the germline V gene, CDR1 is LNHDA and CDR2 is SQIVND (reference sequence). CDR3 loop: CASSIDAGSSTEAFF. The CDR3 coding sequence is TGTGCCAGTAGTATAGACGCGGGTTCTTCCACTGAAGCTTTCTTT.

The chain couples TRBV7-3 to TRBJ1-1; 7 bases fit TRBD1. Germline V gene sequence: CDR1 SGHTA, CDR2 FQGTGA. The CDR3 totals 14 residues. V shed 1 base and J 4 bases; nucleotides not matched to a gene: 3. CDR3 sequence (DNA): TGTGCCAGCAGCTTAAAGGGGGCAGGCACTGAAGCTTTCTTT. Protein sequence: CASSLKGAGTEAFF.

The chain uses TRBV7-6 and TRBJ2-1, with TRBD2 identical over 8 bases. Germline lookup yields CDR1 SGHVS and CDR2 FNYEAQ. This CDR3 contains 14 residues. Trimming removed 4 bases from V and 6 bases from J; junction bases left unmatched: 5. The CDR3 DNA follows: TGTGCCAGCAGCTCCCTTAGCGGGGCCAATGAGCAGTTCTTC. Translation gives CASSSLSGANEQFF.

V and J are TRBV2 and TRBJ1-2; no clear D. V was clipped by 0 bases and J by 3 bases, with 26 bases between them. The CDR3 runs 20 residues. Germline V gene sequence: CDR1 SNHLY, CDR2 FYNNEI. The CDR3, as DNA: TGTGCCAGCAGTGAAGCGCTTCCCGGAGGAAGGGTTATCACTTACTATGGCTACACCTTC. Translation: CASSEALPGGRVITYYGYTF.

CDR3 sequence reads: CVGAPGQGLDTEAFF. CDR3 bases: TGTGTGGGGGCCCCGGGGCAGGGCCTGGACACTGAAGCTTTCTTT. The rearrangement uses TRBV6-5 and TRBJ1-1, with D possibly matching TRBD1 (6 bases). CDR1 is MNHEY and CDR2 is SVGAGI in the germline V gene. This CDR3 is built from 15 residues.

The rearrangement links TRBV3-1 (or the pseudogene TRBV3-2) to TRBJ1-2; TRBD1 matches at 8 bases. J was trimmed by 6 bases and V by 1 base; bases with no gene match: 1. The CDR3 is 13 amino acids. CDR1 LGHDT and CDR2 YNNKEL come from the germline V gene (reference sequence). Written as DNA, the CDR3 is TGTGCCAGCAGCCAAGTGACAGGGGATGGCTACACCTTC. Translation: CASSQVTGDGYTF.